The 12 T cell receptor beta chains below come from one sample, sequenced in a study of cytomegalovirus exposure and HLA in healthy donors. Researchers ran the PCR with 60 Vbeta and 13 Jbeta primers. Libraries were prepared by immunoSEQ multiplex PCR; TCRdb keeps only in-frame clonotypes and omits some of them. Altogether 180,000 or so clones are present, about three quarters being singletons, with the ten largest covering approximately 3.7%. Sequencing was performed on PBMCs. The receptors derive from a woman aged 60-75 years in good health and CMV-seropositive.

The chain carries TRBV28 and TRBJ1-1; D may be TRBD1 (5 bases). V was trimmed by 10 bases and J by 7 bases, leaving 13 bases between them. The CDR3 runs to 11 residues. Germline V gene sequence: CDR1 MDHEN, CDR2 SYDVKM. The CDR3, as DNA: TGTGCCACCCTCGGGGGGAATGAAGCTTTCTTT. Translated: CATLGGNEAFF.

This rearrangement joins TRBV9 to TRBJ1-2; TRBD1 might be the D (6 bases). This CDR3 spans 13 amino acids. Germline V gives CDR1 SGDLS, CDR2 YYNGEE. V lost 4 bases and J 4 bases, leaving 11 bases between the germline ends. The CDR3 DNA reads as TGTGCCAGCAGCCCCCAGGGGAGCTATGGCTACACCTTC. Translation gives CASSPQGSYGYTF.

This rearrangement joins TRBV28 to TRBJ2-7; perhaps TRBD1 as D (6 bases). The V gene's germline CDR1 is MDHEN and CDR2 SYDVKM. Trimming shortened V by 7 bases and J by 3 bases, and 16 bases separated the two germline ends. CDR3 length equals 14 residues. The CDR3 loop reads CASITQGGSYEQYF. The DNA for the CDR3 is TGTGCCAGCATCACACAGGGCGGCAGCTACGAGCAGTACTTC. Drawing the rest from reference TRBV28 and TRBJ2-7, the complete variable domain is DVKVTQSSRYLVKRTGEKVFLECVQDMDHENMFWYRQDPGLGLRLIYFSYDVKMKEKGDIPEGYSVSREKKERFSLILESASTNQTSMYLCASITQGGSYEQYFGPGTRLTVT.

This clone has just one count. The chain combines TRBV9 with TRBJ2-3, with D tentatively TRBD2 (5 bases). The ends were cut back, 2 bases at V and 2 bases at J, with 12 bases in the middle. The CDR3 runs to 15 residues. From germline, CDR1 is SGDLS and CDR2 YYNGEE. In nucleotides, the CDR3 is TGTGCCAGCAGCGTTGAGATCGGGGTCACAGATACGCAGTATTTT. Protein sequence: CASSVEIGVTDTQYF.

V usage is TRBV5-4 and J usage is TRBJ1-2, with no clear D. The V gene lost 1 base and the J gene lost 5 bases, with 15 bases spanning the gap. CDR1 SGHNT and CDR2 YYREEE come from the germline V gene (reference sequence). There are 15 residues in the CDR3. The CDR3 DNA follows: TGTGCCAGCAGCTTGCGCCCGGTCGGCGGATATGGCTACACCTTC. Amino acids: CASSLRPVGGYGYTF.

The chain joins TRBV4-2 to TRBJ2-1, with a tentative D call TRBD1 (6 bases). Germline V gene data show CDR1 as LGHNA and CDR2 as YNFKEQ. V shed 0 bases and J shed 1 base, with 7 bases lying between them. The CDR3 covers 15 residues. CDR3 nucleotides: TGTGCCAGCAGCCAAGAAGGGGGATCCTACAATGAGCAGTTCTTC. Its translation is CASSQEGGSYNEQFF.

CDR3 in DNA: TGTGCCTGGAGTATACAGGGGGGGTACCCAGAGCTGTTTTTT. This translates into CAWSIQGGYPELFF. V is TRBV30 and J is TRBJ2-2, with a weak D call TRBD1 (8 bases). There are 14 residues in the CDR3. The V and J ends lost 2 bases and 11 bases respectively, with 18 bases between them. CDR1 and CDR2 from the germline V gene are GTSNPN and SVGIG (reference sequence).

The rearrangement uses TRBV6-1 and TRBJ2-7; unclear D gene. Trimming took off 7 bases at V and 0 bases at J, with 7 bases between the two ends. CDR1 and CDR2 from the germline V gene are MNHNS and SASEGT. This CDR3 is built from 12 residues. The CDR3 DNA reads TGTGCCAGCACCTTTAGCTCCTACGAGCAGTACTTC. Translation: CASTFSSYEQYF.

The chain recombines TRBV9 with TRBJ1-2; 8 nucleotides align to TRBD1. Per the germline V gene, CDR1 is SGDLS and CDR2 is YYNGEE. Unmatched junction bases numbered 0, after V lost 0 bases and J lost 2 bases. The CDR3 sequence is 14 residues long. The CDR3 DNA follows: TGTGCCAGCAGCGTAGGGACAGGGAACTATGGCTACACCTTC. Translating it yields CASSVGTGNYGYTF.

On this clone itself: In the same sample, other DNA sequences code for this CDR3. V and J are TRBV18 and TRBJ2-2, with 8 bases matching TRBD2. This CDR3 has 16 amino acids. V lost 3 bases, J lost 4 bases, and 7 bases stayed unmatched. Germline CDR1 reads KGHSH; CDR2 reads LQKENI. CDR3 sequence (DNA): TGTGCCAGCTCACCCCCGGGGGGGCGGAGCACCGGGGAGCTGTTTTTT. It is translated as CASSPPGGRSTGELFF.

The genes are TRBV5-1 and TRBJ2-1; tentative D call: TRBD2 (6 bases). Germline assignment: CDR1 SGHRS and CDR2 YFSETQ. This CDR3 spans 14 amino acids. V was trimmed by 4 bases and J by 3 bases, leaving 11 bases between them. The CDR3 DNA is TGCGCCAGCAGCCCGGGACTGAGCTACAATGAGCAGTTCTTC. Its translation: CASSPGLSYNEQFF.

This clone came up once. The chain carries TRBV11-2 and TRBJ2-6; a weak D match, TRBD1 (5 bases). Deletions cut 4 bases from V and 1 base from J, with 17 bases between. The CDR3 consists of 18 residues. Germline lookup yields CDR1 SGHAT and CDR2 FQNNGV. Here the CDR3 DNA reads TGTGCCAGCAGCTCGCCCAGGGCAGTGGGGTCTGGGGCCAACGTCCTGACTTTC. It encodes CASSSPRAVGSGANVLTF.